This T cell receptor beta chain was captured in a study of beta chain features in type 1 diabetes (dated by TCRdb to 2016 to 2019). For the study in its entirety: Patients and healthy donors did not differ in mean age, gender distribution, total cell number or subset yield. Across all samples, approximately 98,000,000 sorted cells were examined, and cell number per subset correlated strongly with RNA yield. In the study, TCRB repertoires of sorted circulating CD4+ T cell subsets from recently diagnosed type 1 diabetes patients were compared with those of matched healthy donors. Regulatory and stem cell-like memory subsets were isolated from only 8 patients and roughly 8 healthy donors, whereas naive and central memory subsets came from all 30 or so donors. General findings and caveats noted by the study authors: At VDJ recombination sites, patients with type 1 diabetes made fewer insertions and deleted more nucleotides, a pattern implying thymic rearrangement abnormalities. Shorter templates might have been favored by PCR, but patient and control samples were amplified and corrected together, so both groups would have been affected equally by any skew. A moderate but significant shortening of TCRB CDR3 length was observed in type 1 diabetes patients in all four CD4+ subsets. Only small numbers of individuals were included in the HLA sub-analyses, which left unresolved whether HLA type had any influence on TCRB rearrangement. Naive, central memory and regulatory TCRB repertoires appeared to be more similar among patients than among healthy donors. Because cDNA was sequenced instead of genomic DNA, activated cells with high expression could be over-represented, although the groups did not differ in activation or CD3 levels.

Trimming leaves V shorter by 0 bases and J shorter by 2 bases, with the junction holding 8 bases beyond the gene matches. CDR1 SGHTS and CDR2 YDEGEE are derived from the germline V gene. The CDR3, from cysteine to phenylalanine, totals 17 residues. CDR3 DNA only is kept here, 51 bases in frame from base 1. Each donor gave one peripheral blood draw, roughly 0.12 L on average, collected into heparinised tubes. Using a panel that included CD45RO, CCR7, CD25, CD127, CD95 and CD27, naive, central memory, regulatory and stem cell-like memory CD4+ T cells were sorted on a BD FACSAria II. All sorted populations exceeded 95% purity. PBMCs were isolated right away by Lymphoprep density gradient centrifugation and were stained directly, without culture. So that batch effects would be minimized, each experiment stained and sorted samples in pairs, pairing one healthy donor with one patient. Only a few counts were recorded for this clone. Its cognate antigen has yet to be identified. No base-level quality is on record; no much larger clone is a single base apart.

All of the isolated RNA was reverse transcribed with the High Capacity cDNA Reverse Transcription Kit, so expressed TCRB transcripts were sequenced. Deep immunoSEQ sequencing was performed on naive, central memory and regulatory T cell samples, with an average of about 3.57 million total reads per sample. Sorted cells were lysed in RLT buffer, and RNA was extracted using DNase-treated RNeasy Micro or Mini kits according to cell number. Each cell subset was processed separately to prevent cross-contamination, with patient and healthy donor samples processed together. TCRB sequences were amplified from cDNA with the immunoSEQ multiplex PCR, producing 87-bp fragments spanning the CDR3 region. Sequencing of the amplicons was done on the Illumina HiSeq platform. The paper's data handling went like this. PCR bias was corrected computationally using synthetic template baselines, and reads within Hamming distance 2 were collapsed, with unmergeable singletons discarded. By aligning reads against IMGT, V, D and J genes, CDR3 length, and insertions or deletions at six rearrangement sites were assigned. Within each subset, clonotype counts were normalized to sorted cell number, and only after that were true diversity and Gini coefficients computed with the tcR R package. Repertoire sharing was quantified using the overlap coefficient calculated on TCRB nucleotide sequences. Out-of-frame TCRB sequences from naive cells were analyzed as a proxy for the pre-selection repertoire. TCRdb carries this immuneACCESS record with in-frame sequences only. Its versions omit some clonotypes, under half of them owing to an unresolved V gene in the studies checked, with the rest unexplained. Clone size and the V and J calls come from that table; the DNA yielded D and trimming. A total of 200,000 to 250,000 clones appear in this sample, roughly an eighth of them only once. Together, the top ten hold about 0.027% of the sample.

This sequence uses TRBV5-8 and TRBJ2-3; 8 of the junction bases match TRBD2. This sequence was found in a woman aged 40-49 years in good health. Sequencing was done on a sample of naive CD4+ T cells from blood. Interpreted using the paper, the cell subset or site label stands for: true naive CD4+ T cells. CDR3 protein: CASSLGGGPGSTDTQYF. The nucleotide sequence is given as TGTGCCAGCAGCTTGGGCGGGGGGCCAGGCTCCACAGATACGCAGTATTTT.